Sequencing of this T cell receptor beta chain was carried out in a study of blood T cell repertoires in COVID-19. On the study more broadly: Both acute and convalescent COVID-19 samples were obtained from the United States, Italy and Spain. Sources were T cells, B-cell-depleted T cells, or PBMCs; the material itself was cDNA or gDNA.

V shed 3 bases and J 4 bases; nucleotides not matched to a gene: 10. CDR3 length: 16 amino acids. Per germline, CDR1 KGHSH and CDR2 LQKENI. Original handling: Amplification with reference gene primers provided the estimates of nucleated cell counts. Libraries were prepared by immunoSEQ multiplex PCR; TCRdb keeps only in-frame clonotypes and omits some of them. V and J calls and clone size are given by that table; D and trimming were obtained from the DNA. The sample consists of roughly 52,000 clones, about 83% of them appearing once. This chain links TRBV18 with TRBJ1-2, with TRBD1 matching over 8 bases. Sequencing was performed on peripheral blood. The clonotype originates from a man between 45 and 60 years old with acute or convalescent COVID-19. The CDR3 DNA is TGTGCCAGCTCACCCCAGGGTACAGGGGGTGCCTATGGCTACACCTTC. It translates to CASSPQGTGGAYGYTF.